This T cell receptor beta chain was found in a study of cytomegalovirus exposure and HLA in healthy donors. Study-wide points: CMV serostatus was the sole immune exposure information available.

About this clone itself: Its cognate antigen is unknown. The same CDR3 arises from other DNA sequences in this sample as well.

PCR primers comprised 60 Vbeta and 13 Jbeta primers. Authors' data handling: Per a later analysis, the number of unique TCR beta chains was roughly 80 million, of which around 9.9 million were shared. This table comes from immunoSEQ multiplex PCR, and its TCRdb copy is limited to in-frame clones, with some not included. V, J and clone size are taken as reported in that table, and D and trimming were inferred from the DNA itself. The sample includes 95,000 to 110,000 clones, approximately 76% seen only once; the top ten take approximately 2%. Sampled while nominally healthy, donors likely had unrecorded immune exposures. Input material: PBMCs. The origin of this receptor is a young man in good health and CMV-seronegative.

CDR3 sequence: CASSLSGYEQYF. The DNA for the CDR3 is TGTGCCAGCAGTCTGTCGGGCTACGAGCAGTACTTC. The chain joins TRBV7-6 to TRBJ2-7; D ambiguous. The CDR3 totals 12 residues. CDR1 and CDR2 from the germline V gene are SGHVS and FNYEAQ. V gave up 6 bases and J gave up 3 bases, with 9 bases separating them.